This T cell receptor beta chain was captured by sequencing in a study of cytomegalovirus exposure and HLA in healthy donors. Study-wide results and caveats: Excluded were some V segments that proved indistinguishable, including TRBV6-2 and TRBV6-3. Apparent HLA restriction characterized most CMV-associated TCR beta chains in a later analysis. Previously analyzed data showed that most TCR beta V segments were productive at a frequency of about 90% or about 30%. Later analysis indicated greater clonal expansion among HLA-associated TCR beta chains than among equally common other chains.

This clone occurred once. Its antigen is still unknown. This CDR3 comprises 15 residues. Trimming took off 9 bases at V and 1 base at J, with 18 bases between the two ends. CDR1 is SGHRS and CDR2 is YFSETQ in the germline V gene. Primers included in the PCR were 60 Vbeta and 13 Jbeta primers. Generated by immunoSEQ multiplex PCR, the TCRdb table keeps only in-frame clones and is missing some. The data show over 150,000 clones, roughly 80% seen once. This rearrangement joins TRBV5-1 to TRBJ2-3; D might be TRBD2 (7 bases). Material: PBMCs. The clonotype comes from a man aged 25-45 years in good health and CMV-seropositive. CDR3 DNA sequence: TGCGCCACTCAACGGGGGGCCTCAGGCACAGATACGCAGTATTTT. Translating it yields CATQRGASGTDTQYF.